This section outlines one TCR beta chain sequence together with its context. What it binds is not known. The data are from a study of cytomegalovirus exposure and HLA in healthy donors. General study results and limits: Roughly uniform sequencing depth across donors was assumed, possibly incorrectly. The authors later linked a missense DCLRE1C variant to TCR beta V- and J-gene trimming. Cytomegalovirus status was reportedly diagnosed by the classifier with high specificity and sensitivity.

Primers for the PCR totalled 60 Vbeta and 13 Jbeta. Sequencing used immunoSEQ multiplex PCR; TCRdb keeps in-frame clones, though not all of them. This sample has roughly 110,000 clones, with around 76% found just once. Germline CDR1 ENHRY, CDR2 SYGVKD. The ends were cut back, 5 bases at V and 3 bases at J, with 8 bases in the middle. The CDR3 is 13 amino acids. The clonotype comes from a woman between 45 and 65 years old in good health and CMV-seropositive. This sequence joins TRBV10-3 and TRBJ1-5, with D tentatively TRBD1 (6 bases). The material sequenced was PBMCs. CDR3 in amino acids: CAISRQDNQPQHF. The CDR3 DNA follows: TGTGCCATCAGTAGACAGGACAATCAGCCCCAGCATTTT.